The text below deals with one TCR beta chain. Its target is not known. This entry comes from a study of CD8+ T cells in alopecia areata. In the study overall: Percent affected scalp area, the SALT score, rated treated patients' severity.

Treatment of the sample: oral pan-JAK inhibitor, 5-10 mg twice daily. Patients with alopecia areata provided lesional scalp punch biopsies as well as peripheral blood. Whole-study results and caveats: The link between baseline CD8+ expansion and response remains uncertain with one nonresponder. On tofacitinib, scalp clonality and expanded CD8+ clones among top 100 fell significantly.

Following RNA extraction, reverse transcription yielded cDNA that acted as the sequencing template. Libraries were prepared by immunoSEQ multiplex PCR; TCRdb keeps only in-frame clonotypes and omits some of them. The sample records just under 65,000 clones, 35% to 55% being singletons. The V and J ends lost 4 bases and 4 bases respectively, with 19 bases between them. CDR1 and CDR2 (germline): SNHLY, FYNNEI. The CDR3 runs 17 residues. The rearrangement links TRBV2 to TRBJ2-2; D might be TRBD1 (7 bases). Sequences were derived from CD8+ T cells sorted from blood, sampled at roughly week 38, from a patient treated with tofacitinib. This clonotype was sampled from a human donor with alopecia areata. The CDR3 region has the DNA TGTGCCAGCAGTGGCAGGAAGACAGGGAGGAGCACCGGGGAGCTGTTTTTT. Its translation: CASSGRKTGRSTGELFF.